The 14 T cell receptor beta chains listed next were all sequenced from one sample in a study of T-cell memory formation after mild COVID-19. TCRdb reprocessed the 5' RACE reads via MiXCR and lists one record per CDR3 protein. This repertoire shows about 540,000 distinct CDR3 sequences, 20% found once; its top ten account for around an eighth. The sample was PBMCs or a T cell subset sorted from them (not recorded which). These receptors were collected from an adult woman who had mild COVID-19 (a few samples of this study predate the infection). Cell type and time point are not known.

This clonotype has at least ten counts. Written as DNA, the CDR3 is TGTGCCTGGAGGCTTGGGACTAGTTGGGCCATAGCCAAAAACATTCAGTACTTC. Translated: CAWRLGTSWAIAKNIQYF. This rearrangement joins TRBV30 to TRBJ2-4; the match to TRBD2 covers 8 bases. Germline assignment: CDR1 GTSNPN and CDR2 SVGIG (reference sequence). This CDR3 has 18 residues. V shed 3 bases and J 0 bases; nucleotides not matched to a gene: 13.

This clonotype was seen a few times. The V and J genes are TRBV7-2 and TRBJ1-5; no firm D call. In germline, CDR1 is SGHTA, CDR2 FQGNSA. The CDR3 runs 12 residues. V was pared by 5 bases and J by 6 bases, with 8 bases between. DNA for the CDR3: TGTGCCAGCAGCCTAGGGCTTCAGCCCCAGCATTTT. Translated: CASSLGLQPQHF.

The CDR3 DNA follows: TGTGCCAGCAGCCTGAAAACCGGGACAACGAACACCGGGGAGCTGTTTTTT. Its protein is CASSLKTGTTNTGELFF. The chain is built from TRBV3-1 and TRBJ2-2; D possibly corresponds to TRBD1 (6 bases). V lost 4 bases and J lost 0, with 15 bases in between. The CDR3 is made up of 17 amino acids. Germline lookup yields CDR1 LGHDT and CDR2 YNNKEL (reference sequence).

This clonotype was detected ten times or more. The J gene is TRBJ2-1, the V gene TRBV9, with 12 bases aligning to TRBD2. Germline lookup yields CDR1 SGDLS and CDR2 YYNGEE. The CDR3 is 15 residues long. Trimming took 5 bases from V and 9 from J; bases not matched to a gene: 9. The CDR3 coding sequence is TGTGCCAGCAGGTTAGGGGCTAGCGGGAGGGGTGAGCAGTTCTTC. The encoded protein is CASRLGASGRGEQFF.

There are a few counts of this clonotype. The genes are TRBV2 and TRBJ2-5, with D unclear. The germline V gene encodes CDR1 SNHLY and CDR2 FYNNEI. The CDR3 extends over 15 amino acids. The V and J ends lost 2 bases and 2 bases respectively, with 12 bases between them. In DNA form, the CDR3 reads TGTGCCAGCAGTGAACCCCCCCCAAGACAAGAGACCCAGTACTTC. Its protein product is CASSEPPPRQETQYF.

The chain couples TRBV6-6 to TRBJ2-1, with 8 bases matching TRBD2. Germline values: CDR1 MNHNY, CDR2 SVGAGI (reference sequence). The J segment lost 10 bases and the V segment lost 2 bases, leaving 7 bases of the junction unmatched. The CDR3 is 14 amino acids. Written as DNA, the CDR3 is TGTGCCAGCAGTTACGGGGAGAGCGGGGGCGAGCAGTTCTTC. Amino acids: CASSYGESGGEQFF.

The V call is TRBV7-2, the J call TRBJ2-2, with 8 bases fitting TRBD1. Germline V gene lookup returns CDR1 SGHTA and CDR2 FQGNSA. The CDR3 runs to 15 residues. The trim removed 4 bases at V and 8 bases at J, leaving 9 bases unmatched. The CDR3 DNA reads TGTGCCAGCAGCTCCAGGACAGGGAGAGCTGGGGAGCTGTTTTTT. This gives the protein CASSSRTGRAGELFF.

The sample holds a few counts of this clonotype. This sequence joins TRBV7-3 and TRBJ2-3, with a weak D call TRBD1 (6 bases). CDR3 length: 14 residues. The germline gives CDR1 SGHTA, CDR2 FQGTGA. The V end lost 3 bases, the J end lost 2 bases, and 9 bases lay between the germline ends. The CDR3 here is CASSFQGFTDTQYF. In nucleotides, the CDR3 is TGTGCCAGCAGCTTCCAGGGGTTCACAGATACGCAGTATTTT. Together with reference TRBV7-3 and TRBJ2-3, the CDR3 gives the full variable domain: GAGVSQTPSNKVTEKGKYVELRCDPISGHTALYWYRQSLGQGPEFLIYFQGTGAADDSGLPNDRFFAVRPEGSVSTLKIQRTERGDSAVYLCASSFQGFTDTQYFGPGTRLTVL.

The gene calls are TRBV9 and TRBJ2-6; 9 bases are shared with TRBD1. V trimming: 3 bases; J trimming: 0 bases; junction bases outside the gene matches: 4. The CDR3 is 17 residues long. CDR1 and CDR2 (germline): SGDLS, YYNGEE. The CDR3 reads CASSGRDRDSGANVLTF. The CDR3 nucleotides read TGTGCCAGCAGCGGGCGGGACAGGGACTCTGGGGCCAACGTCCTGACTTTC. Full variable domain (rest looked up from reference TRBV9 and TRBJ2-6): DSGVTQTPKHLITATGQRVTLRCSPRSGDLSVYWYQQSLDQGLQFLIQYYNGEERAKGNILERFSAQQFPDLHSELNLSSLELGDSALYFCASSGRDRDSGANVLTFGAGSRLTVL.

The rearrangement links TRBV15 to TRBJ2-1; D is uncertain. CDR1 and CDR2 (germline): LNHNV, YYDKDF (reference sequence). Trimming stripped 3 bases from V and 9 bases from J, with 12 bases between. The CDR3 spans 13 residues. For the CDR3, the DNA is TGTGCCACCAGCAGCGACAAGGGCTTTGAGCAGTTCTTC. Amino acids: CATSSDKGFEQFF.

This clonotype was found a few times. This chain links TRBV10-3 with TRBJ2-1, with 13 bases fitting TRBD2. The junction had 10 bases not matched to a gene; V was cut back by 0 bases and J by 2 bases. CDR1 ENHRY and CDR2 SYGVKD come from the germline V gene. This CDR3 contains 20 residues. The CDR3 reads CAISESSLAGGPVTYNEQFF. In DNA, the CDR3 is TGTGCCATCAGTGAGTCTTCACTAGCGGGAGGGCCAGTGACCTACAATGAGCAGTTCTTC.

The chain is built from TRBV11-3 and TRBJ2-1; D is possibly TRBD1 (5 bases). The length of the CDR3 is 13 residues. The germline V gene has CDR1 SGHNT and CDR2 YENEEA. Trimming took off 4 bases at V and 9 bases at J, with 13 bases between the two ends. This CDR3 is CASSSRLGREQFF. Written as DNA, the CDR3 is TGTGCCAGCAGCTCCAGACTGGGGCGTGAGCAGTTCTTC.

The chain recombines TRBV7-8 with TRBJ2-7, with TRBD2 matching over 10 bases. Germline V gene data show CDR1 as SGHVS and CDR2 as FQNEAQ. This CDR3 contains 14 residues. Losses at the gene ends were 5 bases for V and 5 bases for J; bases not matched to a gene: 6. CDR3 nucleotides: TGTGCCAGCAGCCCTCTAGCGGGAGAGAACGAGCAGTACTTC. Protein: CASSPLAGENEQYF.

As for this clonotype: One junction end disagrees with the germline gene, perhaps due to a read error. The V gene is TRBV4-1, the J gene TRBJ1-1; tentative D call: TRBD1 (5 bases). The CDR3 has 18 residues. Germline V gene lookup returns CDR1 MGHRA and CDR2 YSYEKL. The CDR3 loop reads CASSEDSGWEFGYTEAFF. The CDR3 DNA reads as TGCGCCAGCAGCGAAGATTCAGGGTGGGAGTTCGGTTACACTGAAGCTTTCTTT.